This TCR beta chain was sequenced during a study of early T cells in non-severe SARS-CoV-2 infection. One entry per CDR3 protein, called by TCRdb with MiXCR from the 5' RACE reads. The data contain around 84,000 distinct CDR3 sequences, around 10% of them seen just once; the ten biggest clones take up less than 3%. The CDR3 loop spans 10 amino acids. Between the trimmed V and J ends, which lost 5 bases and 11 bases, there was a span of 12 bases. Per germline, CDR1 SQVTM and CDR2 ANQGSEA. This clonotype was counted a few times. The sequence was collected from an adult who was a healthcare worker with PCR-confirmed SARS-CoV-2 infection or an uninfected control (not recorded which). The rearrangement joins TRBV29-1 to TRBJ1-1; no clear D. Material: whole blood. This CDR3 is CSVREAGAFF. CDR3 DNA: TGCAGCGTTCGCGAGGCTGGGGCTTTCTTT.